Listed below are T cell receptor beta chains from one sample, sequenced in a study of T cell responses to AZD1222 COVID-19 vaccine. Produced via immunoSEQ multiplex PCR; TCRdb's table is partial and in-frame only. Here the sample spans roughly 180,000 clones, 90% to 95% being singletons. The sample was peripheral blood, taken on day 0 of AZD1222 vaccination. Every receptor here comes from an adult in good health. The CDR3 runs from the conserved cysteine through the conserved F or W. The D gene is left open where the match is weak. Rows give clone size only sometimes, using once, few, many, or a class for an expanded clone.

D	J	V	size	CDR3	DNA
NA	TRBJ2-1	TRBV2	once	CASSVPTTDRPSYNEQFF	TGTGCCAGCAGCGTTCCGACCACTGACAGGCCCTCCTACAATGAGCAGTTCTTC
TRBD1	TRBJ1-1	TRBV18	once	CASSPIRLQGAVTEAFF	TGTGCCAGCTCACCAATACGCTTACAGGGGGCGGTGACTGAAGCTTTCTTT
NA	TRBJ1-6	TRBV6-5	NA	CASSLTPRSPPLHF	TGTGCCAGCAGTCTAACGCCCCGATCCCCACCCCTCCACTTT
NA	TRBJ1-4	TRBV7-2	NA	CASSLGSREKLFF	TGTGCCAGCAGCTTAGGCTCCCGTGAAAAACTGTTTTTT
NA	TRBJ1-1	TRBV6-5	NA	CATGRRGNTEAFF	TGTGCCACAGGGCGTAGAGGGAACACTGAAGCTTTCTTT
NA	TRBJ2-7	TRBV29-1	NA	CSVLRQAPYEQYF	TGCAGCGTTTTGCGACAGGCCCCCTACGAGCAGTACTTC
NA	TRBJ2-7	TRBV5-8	NA	CASSLGGTTYEQYF	TGTGCCAGCAGCTTGGGGGGGACCACCTACGAGCAGTACTTC
TRBD1	TRBJ1-2	TRBV6-1	NA	CASSDRDRGGYTF	TGTGCCAGCAGTGATAGGGACAGGGGTGGCTACACCTTC
TRBD1	TRBJ1-4	TRBV3-1/TRBV3-2	NA	CASSQTRTGGYEKLFF	TGTGCCAGCAGCCAAACCCGGACAGGGGGGTATGAAAAACTGTTTTTT
NA	TRBJ2-3	TRBV27	NA	CASSDPAWSKGTDTQYF	TGTGCCAGCAGTGACCCCGCTTGGAGCAAAGGCACAGATACGCAGTATTTT
NA	TRBJ1-1	TRBV30	once	CAWSVRGRRAEAFF	TGTGCCTGGAGTGTAAGGGGCAGAAGGGCTGAAGCTTTCTTT
NA	TRBJ2-7	TRBV25-1	few	CASSQNRDSHEQYF	TGTGCCAGCAGCCAGAACCGGGACTCACACGAGCAGTACTTC
TRBD1	TRBJ2-1	TRBV7-2	NA	CASSLGRGLKYEQFF	TGTGCCAGCAGCTTAGGAAGGGGGCTCAAGTATGAGCAGTTCTTC
TRBD1	TRBJ1-4	TRBV18	NA	CASSRKTGEVATNEKLFF	TGTGCCAGCTCACGAAAGACAGGGGAGGTGGCAACTAATGAAAAACTGTTTTTT
NA	TRBJ1-2	TRBV19	NA	CASRVGSYGNYGYTF	TGTGCCAGTAGGGTGGGGTCCTACGGGAACTATGGCTACACCTTC
NA	TRBJ2-7	TRBV3-1/TRBV3-2	NA	CASSQDSVTSYYEQYF	TGTGCCAGCAGCCAAGACTCCGTGACATCGTATTACGAGCAGTACTTC
NA	TRBJ2-1	TRBV28	few	CASSLGRGKYNEQFF	TGTGCCAGCAGTTTAGGGCGGGGAAAGTACAATGAGCAGTTCTTC
TRBD2	TRBJ2-3	TRBV7-2	NA	CATWASGGATDTQYF	TGTGCCACCTGGGCTAGCGGGGGAGCCACAGATACGCAGTATTTT
TRBD2	TRBJ2-1	TRBV5-4	NA	CASSLGPGTTHNEQFF	TGTGCCAGCAGCTTGGGCCCCGGGACTACCCACAATGAGCAGTTCTTC
TRBD2	TRBJ2-4	TRBV4-1	NA	CASSQDTSGRSLIAKNIQYF	TGCGCCAGCAGCCAAGATACTAGCGGGAGATCCCTTATAGCCAAAAACATTCAGTACTTC
TRBD2	TRBJ2-1	TRBV28	NA	CASRRELNNEQFF	TGTGCCAGCAGGCGGGAGCTAAACAATGAGCAGTTCTTC
TRBD1	TRBJ1-1	TRBV5-6	NA	CASSLRAGQGNTEAFF	TGTGCCAGCAGCCTACGCGCGGGACAGGGGAACACTGAAGCTTTCTTT
TRBD1	TRBJ2-6	TRBV27	NA	CASTDRAGANVLTF	TGTGCCAGCACCGACAGGGCTGGGGCCAACGTCCTGACTTTC
NA	TRBJ1-4	TRBV6-2/TRBV6-3	NA	CASSGARDSNEKLFF	TGTGCCAGCAGCGGGGCGAGGGACTCAAATGAAAAACTGTTTTTT
TRBD1	TRBJ1-1	TRBV27	NA	CASSSTGGDLNTEAFF	TGTGCCAGCAGTTCAACAGGGGGCGACCTGAACACTGAAGCTTTCTTT
TRBD1	TRBJ1-2	TRBV19	once	CASLGQSIFGYTF	TGTGCCAGTTTGGGACAGTCTATCTTCGGCTACACCTTC
NA	TRBJ1-5	TRBV6-2/TRBV6-3	NA	CASSYSPSQPQHF	TGTGCCAGCAGTTACAGTCCCAGTCAGCCCCAGCATTTT
NA	TRBJ2-7	TRBV10-3	NA	CAITSDSPTEQYF	TGTGCCATCACCTCCGACAGCCCAACCGAGCAGTACTTC
TRBD2	TRBJ2-2	TRBV19	NA	CASRRLADINTGELFF	TGTGCCAGTAGGAGGCTAGCGGATATAAACACCGGGGAGCTGTTTTTT
TRBD1	TRBJ2-7	TRBV29-1	few	CSVEPQGAYEQYF	TGCAGCGTTGAGCCCCAGGGGGCCTACGAGCAGTACTTC
NA	TRBJ1-1	TRBV5-1	NA	CASSFDTGKGAEAFF	TGCGCCAGCAGCTTTGACACAGGGAAGGGCGCTGAAGCTTTCTTT
TRBD2	TRBJ2-1	TRBV7-6	NA	CASSSNLAGAPGNEQFF	TGTGCCAGCAGCTCTAATCTGGCGGGAGCCCCAGGGAATGAGCAGTTCTTC
TRBD1	TRBJ1-2	TRBV5-1	NA	CASSSAWTGFNYGYTF	TGCGCCAGCAGCTCTGCCTGGACAGGGTTTAACTATGGCTACACCTTC
TRBD1	TRBJ2-3	TRBV7-2	NA	CASSFRDRGADTQYF	TGTGCCAGCAGCTTCCGGGACAGGGGGGCAGATACGCAGTATTTT
TRBD2	TRBJ2-5	TRBV18	NA	CASSPPVAGSLETQYF	TGTGCCAGCTCACCCCCGGTAGCGGGGAGTTTAGAGACCCAGTACTTC
TRBD1	TRBJ1-1	TRBV6-1	NA	CASSEGDRDGFEAFF	TGTGCCAGCAGTGAAGGGGACAGAGACGGTTTCGAAGCTTTCTTT
NA	TRBJ1-3	TRBV28	NA	CASSLTGTPVSGNTIYF	TGTGCCAGCAGTTTAACCGGGACACCGGTGTCTGGAAACACCATATATTTT
NA	TRBJ1-5	TRBV4-1	NA	CASSQGLPLTQPQHF	TGCGCCAGCAGCCAAGGTCTACCGTTAACTCAGCCCCAGCATTTT
NA	TRBJ1-2	TRBV9	NA	CASSVRGQYGYTF	TGTGCCAGCAGCGTAAGGGGTCAGTATGGCTACACCTTC
TRBD1	TRBJ2-5	TRBV5-1	once	CASSSKVGDRGLRETQYF	TGCGCCAGCAGCTCCAAGGTAGGAGACAGGGGGCTTCGGGAGACCCAGTACTTC